This T cell receptor (beta chain) is drawn from a study of control samples from healthy donors and cancer patients. The repertoire was sequenced with immunoSEQ multiplex PCR; TCRdb's copy has only in-frame clones and lacks some. Of 150,000 to 200,000 clones listed, around nine tenths were seen once; the top ten hold 0.65% to 0.75%. CDR1 and CDR2 (germline): LNHDA, SQIVND (reference sequence). Trimming removed 4 bases from V and 1 base from J, with 11 bases in between. The CDR3 loop spans 15 amino acids. The V and J genes are TRBV19 and TRBJ1-5; D ambiguous. Sequences were obtained from blood. The source of this sequence is a woman younger than 45 in good health. As DNA, the CDR3 is TGTGCCAGTAGTAAGGAGCCGGGAAGCAATCAGCCCCAGCATTTT. Its protein is CASSKEPGSNQPQHF.